Listed below are T cell receptor beta chains from one sample, sequenced in a study of OX40 agonist ivuxolimab in advanced cancers. Here immunoSEQ multiplex PCR was the method, and the copy in TCRdb shows in-frame clones only, minus some. The data show about 100,000 clones, with 75% to 95% seen just once and 0.54% held by the top ten. The material sequenced was CD4+ or CD8+ T cells sorted from blood, taken in a trial of the OX40 agonist ivuxolimab. The source is an adult with an advanced solid tumor such as melanoma, head and neck, liver or kidney cancer. The conserved cysteine and the conserved F or W are not part of the CDR3 here.

V gene | CDR3 protein
TRBV19 | ASSMGTVGNTIY
TRBV27 | ASHWTNNPNEQF
TRBV29-1 | SAPAGSASSSYNEQF
TRBV28 | ASSQDPRTRGGNEQF
TRBV19 | ASSIWDSENEQF
TRBV19 | ASSTTSGDEQY
TRBV4-3 | ASSGQVNEKLF
TRBV7-9 | ATGGYRDRTYEQY
TRBV6-1 | ASRTPPYHGYT
TRBV30 | AWKHGYEFNEQF
TRBV10-3 | ALAAGAGGADTQY
TRBV28 | ASSFAQTDTQY
TRBV5-1 | ASSRGGTGFYEQY
TRBV5-4 | ASKGPNEQF
TRBV5-1 | ASSLLLGASIQETQY
TRBV18 | ASSAFRDYNEQF
TRBV19 | ASSIGTGQGYGYT
TRBV18 | ASSPLSGSLASGEQY
TRBV4-1 | ASSQVSGETQY
TRBV10-2 | ASSEWSSGRNIQY
TRBV6-5 | ASSYSGQATSPLH
TRBV5-1 | ASSQQFYEQY
TRBV28 | ASSLYRSGQPLISGNTIY
TRBV5-4 | ASSFQPGLAGGPSGELF
TRBV6-5 | ASGEGLDSYEQY
TRBV7-8 | ASSRVPGQGSNEKLF
TRBV7-3 | ASSLRGGRSYNEQF
TRBV5-4 | ASSLGASSYNEQF
TRBV6-1 | ASSEAGNYGYT
TRBV11-3 | ASSPRPRTEAF
TRBV5-1 | ASTGTGGSTDTQY
TRBV4-2 | ASSSSGRDGELF
TRBV7-9 | ASSLVLPETQY
TRBV2 | ASRRDGANYGYT